This T cell receptor beta chain was obtained from a study of CD8 T cells in ankylosing spondylitis. Broader study findings: A motif of 7 to 9 highly homologous TCR beta variants was seen as apparently characteristic of ankylosing spondylitis blood. Clones linked to disease were reported to show significant enrichment in matched ankylosing spondylitis synovial fluid.

This clonotype was detected a few times. Its target is unknown. After removal of 5 bases from V and 4 bases from J, the junction contained 6 bases not matched to a gene. This CDR3 is 16 amino acids long. Germline lookup yields CDR1 MNHNS and CDR2 SASEGT. TCRdb re-analysed the 5' RACE reads in MiXCR, keeping a single row per CDR3 protein. The sample lists 200,000 to 250,000 distinct CDR3 sequences; 15% to 20% were seen once. Sequenced sample: blood, either unsorted or a sorted T cell fraction (not recorded which). The V and J genes are TRBV6-1 and TRBJ2-1; 12 bases are shared with TRBD2. The receptor comes from a male donor with ankylosing spondylitis. The CDR3 DNA sequence: TGTGCCAGCAGTCCCCTAGCGGGAGGGATGTACAATGAGCAGTTCTTC. This translates into CASSPLAGGMYNEQFF.